What follows are 26 T cell receptor beta chains derived from one specimen sequenced in a study of blood T cells in healthy people across ages (dated by TCRdb to the mid-2010s). Libraries were constructed by 5' RACE. The instrument given in TCRdb is Illumina HiSeq 2500. A second roughly 6 to 11 cycle PCR used a sample-barcoded 5' primer and a J-beta primer mix. In-frame beta chains were kept once TCRdb had trimmed the public reads at Q25 with fastp and called clones with MiXCR. Entries that share a CDR3 protein sequence are merged under the most common genes and DNA. The sample table holds 700,000 or so distinct CDR3 sequences, of which roughly two fifths were seen once. The top ten clonotypes cover 30% of the sample. Material: blood. Receptors were obtained from an elderly man in good health.

This clonotype was counted many times. The chain combines TRBV29-1 with TRBJ2-5; TRBD1 is a possible D gene (6 bases). This CDR3 spans 14 amino acids. Trimming stripped 6 bases from V and 3 bases from J, with 17 bases between. Germline CDR1 and CDR2: SQVTM and ANQGSEA. In DNA, the CDR3 is TGCAGCGTGACACAGGGCTGGGGCAAAGAGACCCAGTACTTC. Residues: CSVTQGWGKETQYF.

This clonotype was seen just once. The CDR3 coding sequence is TGTGCCAGCAGCCAAGTGTCTAGCGGGGGCGCCTACAATGAGCAGTTCTTC. The encoded protein is CASSQVSSGGAYNEQFF. V is TRBV4-2 and J is TRBJ2-1, with TRBD2 matching over 10 bases. CDR3 length: 17 residues. The germline V gene encodes CDR1 LGHNA and CDR2 YNFKEQ. The trim removed 1 base at V and 2 bases at J, leaving 5 bases unmatched.

V and J are TRBV27 and TRBJ2-1, with D perhaps TRBD2 (6 bases). Trimming took off 4 bases at V and 4 bases at J, with 17 bases between the two ends. The CDR3 is made up of 16 amino acids. Germline assignment: CDR1 MNHEY and CDR2 SMNVEV (reference sequence). The CDR3 sequence is CASSSQRRAQYNEQFF. In nucleotides, the CDR3 is TGTGCCAGCAGTTCCCAGCGGAGGGCACAATACAATGAGCAGTTCTTC.

A few counts support this clonotype. The V gene is TRBV7-2, the J gene TRBJ1-2; D remains ambiguous. The CDR3 has 15 amino acids. Germline-derived CDR1 and CDR2 are SGHTA and FQGNSA. V was cut by 1 base and J by 1 base, with 10 bases left in between. The CDR3 loop is CASSLVRVSNYGYTF. CDR3 coding DNA: TGTGCCAGCAGCTTAGTTCGTGTCAGTAACTATGGCTACACCTTC. Based on the CDR3 plus reference TRBV7-2 and TRBJ1-2, the full variable domain is GAGVSQSPSNKVTEKGKDVELRCDPISGHTALYWYRQSLGQGLEFLIYFQGNSAPDKSGLPSDRFSAERTGGSVSTLTIQRTQQEDSAVYLCASSLVRVSNYGYTFGSGTRLTVV.

This clonotype was seen more than once but under ten times. This chain connects TRBV6-4 to TRBJ2-1; D ambiguous. Per germline, CDR1 MRHNA and CDR2 SNTAGT. The CDR3 consists of 17 residues. Trimming cost V 0 bases and J 7 bases, with 19 bases left between them. CDR3 nucleotide sequence: TGTGCCAGCAGTGACTCGAGGTCCCCAGAAAAATTAAATGAGCAGTTCTTC. Its protein product is CASSDSRSPEKLNEQFF.

Concerning this clonotype: A read error may explain this, as a much larger clone is one base away. The V and J genes are TRBV29-1 and TRBJ1-2; D is unresolved. CDR3 length: 11 residues. V shed 7 bases and J shed 8 bases, with 14 bases lying between them. The germline CDR1 and CDR2 sequences are SQVTM and ANQGSEA. CDR3: CSAHGVSGYTF. The CDR3 DNA reads TGCAGCGCACACGGGGTGAGCGGCTACACCTTC. Complete variable domain (other parts from reference TRBV29-1 and TRBJ1-2): SAVISQKPSRDICQRGTSLTIQCQVDSQVTMMFWYRQQPGQSLTLIATANQGSEATYESGFVIDKFPISRPNLTFSTLTVSNMSPEDSSIYLCSAHGVSGYTFGSGTRLTVV.

The chain couples TRBV29-1 to TRBJ1-5; D is undetermined. Deletions cut 4 bases from V and 4 bases from J, with 8 bases between. The germline V gene has CDR1 SQVTM and CDR2 ANQGSEA. The length of the CDR3 is 12 residues. DNA of the CDR3: TGCAGCGTTGCATCAGGAAATCAGCCCCAGCATTTT. Amino acid sequence: CSVASGNQPQHF.

J is TRBJ2-7 and V is TRBV10-3; 10 nucleotides line up with TRBD1. Germline assignment: CDR1 ENHRY and CDR2 SYGVKD. V lost 3 bases and J lost 3; bases outside the gene matches: 5. This CDR3 region has 15 residues. In nucleotides, the CDR3 is TGTGCCATCAGTGAAGGTCGGGACAGGGGCTACGAGCAGTACTTC. Its protein is CAISEGRDRGYEQYF.

This clonotype was seen ten or more times. This chain joins TRBV20-1 and TRBJ2-3, with TRBD1 matching over 7 bases. The CDR3 spans 13 residues. V shed 1 base, J shed 7 bases, and the junction held 5 bases outside the gene matches. Germline lookup yields CDR1 DFQATT and CDR2 SNEGSKA (reference sequence). CDR3 sequence: CSARAVQGNTQYF. CDR3 bases: TGCAGTGCTAGAGCGGTACAGGGGAATACGCAGTATTTT.

This clonotype was seen many times. The chain has TRBV7-9 and TRBJ2-7; unclear D gene. The CDR3 is made up of 14 amino acids. The V end lost 7 bases, the J end lost 2 bases, and 15 bases lay between the germline ends. Looked up from germline, CDR1 is SEHNR and CDR2 is FQNEAQ (reference sequence). CDR3 sequence reads: CASTRQVGTYEQYF. The CDR3 DNA is TGTGCCAGCACTCGTCAGGTTGGGACCTACGAGCAGTACTTC.

The chain has TRBV15 and TRBJ2-3, with D perhaps matching TRBD2 (5 bases). The CDR3 has 15 residues. Trimming took 5 bases from V and 0 from J, leaving 12 bases between them. From germline, CDR1 is LNHNV and CDR2 YYDKDF (reference sequence). Here the CDR3 DNA reads TGTGCCACCAGCTACCAACGCGGGAGCACAGATACGCAGTATTTT. Protein: CATSYQRGSTDTQYF. The entire variable domain, with the rest obtained from reference TRBV15 and TRBJ2-3, is as follows: DAMVIQNPRYQVTQFGKPVTLSCSQTLNHNVMYWYQQKSSQAPKLLFHYYDKDFNNEADTPDNFQSRRPNTSFCFLDIRSPGLGDTAMYLCATSYQRGSTDTQYFGPGTRLTVL.

Ten or more counts support this clonotype. This chain links TRBV20-1 with TRBJ1-5, with TRBD1 as a possible D gene (6 bases). Deletions cut 4 bases from V and 2 bases from J, with 15 bases between. The CDR3 sequence is 15 residues long. Germline V gene sequence: CDR1 DFQATT, CDR2 SNEGSKA (reference sequence). CDR3 coding DNA: TGCAGTGCTAATGGGGGGCAGGGAGGCAATCAGCCCCAGCATTTT. Encoded protein: CSANGGQGGNQPQHF.

This CDR3 is CASSYDNEQFF. CDR3 sequence (DNA): TGTGCCAGCAGTTATGACAATGAGCAGTTCTTC. The chain is built from TRBV28 and TRBJ2-1; the D is unclear. In germline, CDR1 is MDHEN, CDR2 SYDVKM. This CDR3 is 11 amino acids long. The ends were cut back, 4 bases at V and 5 bases at J, with 3 bases in the middle.

The chain employs TRBV6-5 and TRBJ1-1, with TRBD1 identical over 11 bases. The length of the CDR3 is 16 residues. V was pared by 7 bases and J by 4 bases, with 11 bases of the junction left unmatched. Germline V lookup: CDR1 MNHEY, CDR2 SVGAGI. The CDR3 protein is CASMLGQGVRTTEAFF. The CDR3 nucleotides read TGTGCCAGCATGCTGGGACAGGGGGTAAGGACCACTGAAGCTTTCTTT.

The chain uses TRBV28 and TRBJ2-7; 11 nucleotides agree with TRBD1. Germline values: CDR1 MDHEN, CDR2 SYDVKM. This CDR3 is built from 15 residues. Unmatched junction bases numbered 3, after V lost 2 bases and J lost 3 bases. CDR3 sequence: CASSLTGQGGYEQYF. CDR3 nucleotide sequence: TGTGCCAGCAGTTTAACGGGACAGGGGGGCTACGAGCAGTACTTC.

V and J are TRBV5-1 and TRBJ2-1, with 13 bases identical to TRBD2. The junction had 6 bases not matched to a gene; V was cut back by 4 bases and J by 2 bases. CDR1 is SGHRS, CDR2 YFSETQ, per germline. The CDR3 is made up of 17 amino acids. Here the CDR3 reads CASSPGLAGTTYNEQFF. The DNA for the CDR3 is TGCGCCAGCAGCCCGGGACTAGCGGGGACCACCTACAATGAGCAGTTCTTC. The complete variable domain, with remaining parts taken from reference TRBV5-1 and TRBJ2-1, reads KAGVTQTPRYLIKTRGQQVTLSCSPISGHRSVSWYQQTPGQGLQFLFEYFSETQRNKGNFPGRFSGRQFSNSRSEMNVSTLELGDSALYLCASSPGLAGTTYNEQFFGPGTRLTVL.

This clonotype was seen ten or more times. The chain links TRBV9 to TRBJ2-7, with D possibly being TRBD1 or TRBD2 (5 bases each). Germline V gene lookup returns CDR1 SGDLS and CDR2 YYNGEE. This CDR3 region has 14 residues. Trimming removed 0 bases at V and 0 bases at J, with 7 bases between. In nucleotides, the CDR3 is TGTGCCAGCAGCGTAGAAGGGACCTCCTACGAGCAGTACTTC. This gives the protein CASSVEGTSYEQYF.

The J gene is TRBJ2-5, the V gene TRBV18; D gene uncertain. Per germline, CDR1 KGHSH and CDR2 LQKENI. V lost 5 bases, J lost 11 bases, and 21 bases lay in between. This CDR3 comprises 14 residues. CDR3 nucleotides: TGTGCCAGCTCATATAAAGGAGACTTTAATGAGCAGTACTTC. Translation gives CASSYKGDFNEQYF.

V is TRBV7-9 and J is TRBJ2-1; D might be TRBD2 (6 bases). This CDR3 is 11 amino acids long. CDR1 is SEHNR, CDR2 FQNEAQ, per germline (reference sequence). V lost 5 bases, J lost 15 bases, and 14 bases lay in between. CDR3 nucleotide sequence: TGTGCCAGCAGCATGGACTACCAGCCGTTCTTC. Its protein product is CASSMDYQPFF.

This clonotype was seen repeatedly, ten times or more. V and J are TRBV20-1 and TRBJ2-7; 8 bases are shared with TRBD2. The trim removed 3 bases at V and 2 bases at J, leaving 6 bases unmatched. This CDR3 spans 14 amino acids. Germline V gives CDR1 DFQATT, CDR2 SNEGSKA (reference sequence). CDR3 amino acids: CSASSSGGTYEQYF. The DNA of the CDR3 is TGCAGTGCTAGTAGTTCGGGAGGGACCTACGAGCAGTACTTC.

The chain employs TRBV6-2 or TRBV6-3 and TRBJ2-1, with a weak D call TRBD2 (5 bases). V dropped 6 bases and J dropped 4 bases, with 10 bases sitting between them. This CDR3 is built from 13 residues. Germline lookup yields CDR1 MNHEY and CDR2 SVGEGT. The CDR3 sequence is CASSSSAYNEQFF. The CDR3 DNA follows: TGTGCCAGCAGCAGTAGCGCGTACAATGAGCAGTTCTTC.

The sample holds many counts of this clonotype. The J gene is TRBJ2-7, the V gene TRBV20-1; the match to TRBD2 covers 11 bases. The germline V gene has CDR1 DFQATT and CDR2 SNEGSKA (reference sequence). The CDR3 is made up of 14 amino acids. Trimming at V came to 6 bases and at J to 1 base, leaving 5 bases not matched to a gene. CDR3 amino acids: CSADRLAGSYEQYF. CDR3 nucleotides: TGCAGTGCGGACCGACTAGCGGGGTCCTACGAGCAGTACTTC.

The chain uses TRBV4-1 and TRBJ1-4; unclear D gene. This CDR3 is 15 amino acids long. The germline CDR1 and CDR2 sequences are MGHRA and YSYEKL. The V gene lost 1 base and the J gene lost 3 bases, with 9 bases spanning the gap. CDR3 bases: TGCGCCAGCAGCCAAGCCCAGACGGCTAATGAAAAACTGTTTTTT. Translating gives CASSQAQTANEKLFF.

The V gene is TRBV7-2, the J gene TRBJ1-1; D gene uncertain. CDR3 length equals 13 residues. Trimming removed 1 base at V and 6 bases at J, with 9 bases between. Per germline, CDR1 SGHTA and CDR2 FQGNSA. The CDR3 here is CASSLVLYAEAFF. The DNA of the CDR3 is TGTGCCAGCAGCTTAGTGCTGTATGCTGAAGCTTTCTTT.

This clonotype was counted at least ten times. This chain uses TRBV6-2 or TRBV6-3 with TRBJ2-3, with unresolved D. V lost 0 bases, J lost 6 bases, and 7 bases lay in between. CDR3 length: 13 residues. CDR1 and CDR2 (germline): MNHEY, SVGEGT. The CDR3 region is CASSYSGYDTQYF. CDR3 nucleotide sequence: TGTGCCAGCAGTTACTCAGGTTACGATACGCAGTATTTT.

The gene calls are TRBV19 and TRBJ1-6; D is uncertain. The CDR3 loop spans 12 amino acids. Germline values: CDR1 LNHDA, CDR2 SQIVND (reference sequence). V shed 5 bases and J shed 5 bases, with 4 bases lying between them. CDR3 DNA: TGTGCCAGTAGTCCGAATAATTCACCCCTCCACTTT. It codes for CASSPNNSPLHF.